The present entry profiles one T cell receptor (beta chain) with its context. In the authors' methods: From reference gene primer amplification, estimates of nucleated cell counts were derived. Libraries were prepared by immunoSEQ multiplex PCR; TCRdb keeps only in-frame clonotypes and omits some of them. Clone size and the V and J calls come from that table; the DNA yielded D and trimming. Found here are 25,000 to 30,000 clones, over 75% of them singletons; the top ten hold about 26%. This record belongs to a study of blood T cell repertoires in COVID-19. Overall study: Samples representing acute and convalescent COVID-19 were sourced from the United States, Italy and Spain. T cells, B-cell-depleted T cells, or PBMCs supplied cDNA or gDNA.

The trim removed 6 bases at V and 4 bases at J, leaving 3 bases unmatched. The CDR3 covers 13 residues. Germline V gene data show CDR1 as KGHSY and CDR2 as FQNENV. Sequencing was carried out using peripheral blood. V gene TRBV16 combines with J gene TRBJ1-2; 9 positions match TRBD1. The sequence came from a human donor in a cohort sampled during active COVID-19. In nucleotides, the CDR3 is TGTGCCAGCAGACGGACAGGGGCCTATGGCTACACCTTC. Translated, it gives CASRRTGAYGYTF.